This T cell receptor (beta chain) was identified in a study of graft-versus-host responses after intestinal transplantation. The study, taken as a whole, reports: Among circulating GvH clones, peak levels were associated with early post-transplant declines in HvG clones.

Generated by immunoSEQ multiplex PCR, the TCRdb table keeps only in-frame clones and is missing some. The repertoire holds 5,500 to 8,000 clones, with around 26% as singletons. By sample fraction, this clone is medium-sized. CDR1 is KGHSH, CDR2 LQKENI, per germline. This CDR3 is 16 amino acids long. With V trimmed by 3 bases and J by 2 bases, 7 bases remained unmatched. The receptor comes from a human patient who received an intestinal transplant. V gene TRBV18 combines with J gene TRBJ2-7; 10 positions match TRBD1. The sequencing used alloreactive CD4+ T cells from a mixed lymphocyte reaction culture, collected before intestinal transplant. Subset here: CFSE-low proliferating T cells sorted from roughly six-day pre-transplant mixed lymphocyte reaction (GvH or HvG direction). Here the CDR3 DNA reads TGTGCCAGCTCACCTCGACAGGGGGCCACCACCTACGAGCAGTACTTC. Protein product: CASSPRQGATTYEQYF.